Listed here are 29 T cell receptor beta chains from one sample, sequenced in a study of blood T cell repertoires in COVID-19. TCRdb's copy holds only in-frame clones and misses some; the assay was immunoSEQ multiplex PCR. The sample has fewer than 200,000 clones; roughly nine tenths are singletons. The sample consisted of peripheral blood. These TCRs come from a man aged 60 to 75 with acute or convalescent COVID-19.

The rearrangement links TRBV4-1 to TRBJ2-5, with 7 bases matching TRBD1. This CDR3 spans 15 amino acids. Trimming at V came to 3 bases and at J to 5 bases, leaving 9 bases not matched to a gene. Germline-derived CDR1 and CDR2 are MGHRA and YSYEKL. The CDR3 DNA is TGCGCCAGCAGCCAGGCCTACACAGGGGCGGAGACCCAGTACTTC. This sequence encodes CASSQAYTGAETQYF.

This clone appeared once. This rearrangement joins TRBV7-3 to TRBJ2-5; weak D call: TRBD2 (6 bases). The V gene lost 5 bases and the J gene lost 4 bases, with 11 bases spanning the gap. Germline assignment: CDR1 SGHTA and CDR2 FQGTGA. CDR3 length: 13 amino acids. This chain's CDR3 is CASSLVTRETQYF. CDR3 coding DNA: TGTGCCAGCAGCCTGGTGACTAGAGAGACCCAGTACTTC.

The V and J genes are TRBV5-1 and TRBJ2-2, with TRBD1 as a possible D gene (6 bases). V was shortened by 5 bases and J by 0 bases, with 8 bases between the two germline ends. This CDR3 has 14 amino acids. Per germline, CDR1 SGHRS and CDR2 YFSETQ. The CDR3 spells CASRTGSNTGELFF. The CDR3 region has the DNA TGCGCCAGCAGGACAGGATCGAACACCGGGGAGCTGTTTTTT. Full variable domain (rest looked up from reference TRBV5-1 and TRBJ2-2): KAGVTQTPRYLIKTRGQQVTLSCSPISGHRSVSWYQQTPGQGLQFLFEYFSETQRNKGNFPGRFSGRQFSNSRSEMNVSTLELGDSALYLCASRTGSNTGELFFGEGSRLTVL.

V gene TRBV30 combines with J gene TRBJ1-6; a possible D gene is TRBD1 (5 bases). There are 15 residues in the CDR3. Trimming shortened V by 2 bases and J by 6 bases, and 14 bases separated the two germline ends. Germline V lookup: CDR1 GTSNPN, CDR2 SVGIG (reference sequence). CDR3: CAWSWAGLSNSPLHF. The CDR3 nucleotides are TGTGCCTGGAGTTGGGCGGGACTGTCTAATTCACCCCTCCACTTT.

The V call is TRBV11-3, the J call TRBJ1-2, with no clear D. The length of the CDR3 is 15 residues. The V end was cut by 0 bases, the J end by 0 bases, with 8 bases between. The germline V gene has CDR1 SGHNT and CDR2 YENEEA. CDR3 residues: CASSLDPGTNYGYTF. The CDR3 DNA reads as TGTGCCAGCAGCTTAGATCCAGGCACTAACTATGGCTACACCTTC.

CDR3 nucleotides: TGTGCCAGTAGTCCCCCAGGGGGAGGCGAGACCCAGTACTTC. Its protein is CASSPPGGGETQYF. The V call is TRBV19, the J call TRBJ2-5, with D perhaps matching TRBD1 (7 bases). V dropped 5 bases and J dropped 5 bases, with 15 bases sitting between them. Germline values: CDR1 LNHDA, CDR2 SQIVND (reference sequence). CDR3 size: 14 residues.

The gene calls are TRBV24-1 and TRBJ1-4; D is undetermined. The CDR3 totals 15 residues. CDR1 and CDR2 (germline): KGHDR, SFDVKD. V lost 5 bases and J 5 bases, leaving 14 bases between the germline ends. CDR3 residues: CATSGNDMRNEKLFF. The CDR3 nucleotides are TGTGCCACCAGTGGAAATGACATGCGAAATGAAAAACTGTTTTTT.

The rearrangement links TRBV6-5 to TRBJ2-1; 11 nucleotides match TRBD2. The CDR3 loop spans 15 amino acids. Germline V CDR1 and CDR2: MNHEY, SVGAGI. V trimming: 6 bases; J trimming: 8 bases; junction bases outside the gene matches: 9. The CDR3: CASSFLAGGYDEQFF. The CDR3 region has the DNA TGTGCCAGCAGCTTTCTAGCGGGAGGTTATGATGAGCAGTTCTTC.

The chain uses TRBV7-9 and TRBJ2-1; a weak D match, TRBD1 (6 bases). This CDR3 is built from 15 residues. The V gene lost 3 bases and the J gene lost 2 bases, with 11 bases spanning the gap. Germline V gene data show CDR1 as SEHNR and CDR2 as FQNEAQ (reference sequence). The CDR3 spells CASSFGQLTYNEQFF. Written as DNA, the CDR3 is TGTGCCAGCAGCTTCGGACAGTTAACCTACAATGAGCAGTTCTTC.

The chain uses TRBV4-3 and TRBJ1-4, with 12 bases fitting TRBD1. Germline V gene lookup returns CDR1 LGHNA and CDR2 YSLEER. J lost 8 bases, V lost 0 bases, and 4 bases had no gene match. This CDR3 region has 16 residues. The CDR3 loop reads CASSQEGQGATEKLFF. DNA for the CDR3: TGCGCCAGCAGCCAAGAGGGACAGGGGGCGACGGAAAAACTGTTTTTT.

The table lists this clone with a count of one. This chain uses TRBV6-4 with TRBJ1-5; D is unresolved. This CDR3 has 15 amino acids. The V end was cut by 2 bases, the J end by 3 bases, with 11 bases between. Germline assignment: CDR1 MRHNA and CDR2 SNTAGT. Here the CDR3 reads CASSDAESFNQPQHF. In DNA form, the CDR3 reads TGTGCCAGCAGTGACGCGGAGTCCTTCAATCAGCCCCAGCATTTT.

The V gene is TRBV24-1, the J gene TRBJ2-3; D gene uncertain. V lost 1 base to trimming and J lost 6 bases, with 7 bases between them. Germline lookup yields CDR1 KGHDR and CDR2 SFDVKD. This CDR3 comprises 13 residues. The CDR3 bases are TGTGCCACCAGTGATTTATGGCTGGATACGCAGTATTTT. It specifies CATSDLWLDTQYF.

V is TRBV12-3 or TRBV12-4 and J is TRBJ2-1; 7 bases agree with TRBD1. V lost 6 bases, J lost 8 bases, and 7 bases stayed unmatched. CDR3 size: 13 residues. CDR3 sequence: CASSLRGTDEQFF. CDR3 in DNA: TGTGCCAGCAGCCTCAGGGGGACGGATGAGCAGTTCTTC.

CDR3 DNA sequence: TGTGCCAGCAGAGGAGGGGCCGGGGACTATGGCTACACCTTC. Its protein is CASRGGAGDYGYTF. The chain couples TRBV2 to TRBJ1-2, with D perhaps TRBD1 (5 bases). In germline, CDR1 is SNHLY, CDR2 FYNNEI. V was pared by 6 bases and J by 3 bases, with 14 bases between. The CDR3 sequence is 14 residues long.

This chain links TRBV19 with TRBJ1-3, with 7 bases lining up with TRBD1. Germline V lookup: CDR1 LNHDA, CDR2 SQIVND (reference sequence). V lost 10 bases and J lost 0; bases outside the gene matches: 6. The CDR3 loop spans 14 amino acids. The CDR3 nucleotides read TGTGCCACTTCTCGACAGGGCTCTGGAAACACCATATATTTT. It encodes CATSRQGSGNTIYF.

The rearrangement links TRBV14 to TRBJ1-1, with 8 bases fitting TRBD1. Germline CDR1 reads SGHDN; CDR2 reads FVKESK. V lost 4 bases and J lost 4; bases outside the gene matches: 5. CDR3 length: 14 residues. CDR3 residues: CASSRRGLGTEAFF. The CDR3 bases are TGTGCCAGCAGCCGCAGGGGGCTAGGCACTGAAGCTTTCTTT.

The chain couples TRBV12-3 or TRBV12-4 to TRBJ1-3; D gene uncertain. There are 13 residues in the CDR3. The V end lost 3 bases, the J end lost 3 bases, and 6 bases lay between the germline ends. The CDR3 region has the DNA TGTGCCAGCAGTTTGTACAGTGGAAACACCATATATTTT. It translates to CASSLYSGNTIYF.

The count of this clone is one. The chain recombines TRBV5-1 with TRBJ1-4; 8 bases match TRBD1. Trimming at V came to 4 bases and at J to 4 bases, leaving 6 bases not matched to a gene. Germline loops: CDR1 SGHRS, CDR2 YFSETQ. The CDR3 sequence is 15 residues long. The CDR3 loop is CASSRQGAGNEKLFF. CDR3 sequence (DNA): TGCGCCAGCAGCAGGCAGGGGGCGGGTAATGAAAAACTGTTTTTT.

The chain has TRBV19 and TRBJ1-4, with D perhaps TRBD1 (5 bases). From germline, CDR1 is LNHDA and CDR2 SQIVND (reference sequence). The CDR3 is 14 amino acids. Trimming stripped 5 bases from V and 4 bases from J, with 11 bases between. Written as DNA, the CDR3 is TGTGCCAGTAGTCGGCAGGGCCTTAATGAAAAACTGTTTTTT. Encoded protein: CASSRQGLNEKLFF.

This sequence joins TRBV30 and TRBJ2-2, with a tentative D call TRBD2 (5 bases). CDR3 length equals 12 residues. V lost 2 bases to trimming and J lost 6 bases, with 7 bases between them. Germline CDR1 is GTSNPN and CDR2 is SVGIG (reference sequence). As DNA, the CDR3 is TGTGCCTGGAGTACGGGGTCCGGGGAGCTGTTTTTT. It encodes CAWSTGSGELFF.

This chain uses TRBV6-5 with TRBJ1-1; 10 nucleotides line up with TRBD1. The CDR3 is 13 amino acids. CDR1 and CDR2 from the germline V gene are MNHEY and SVGAGI. Unmatched junction bases numbered 4, after V lost 6 bases and J lost 6 bases. CDR3 nucleotides: TGTGCCAGCAGGGGACAGGGGAAAGCTGAAGCTTTCTTT. Residues: CASRGQGKAEAFF.

V usage is TRBV9 and J usage is TRBJ1-4, with 7 positions matching TRBD1. This CDR3 has 14 residues. Germline values: CDR1 SGDLS, CDR2 YYNGEE. V lost 4 bases to trimming and J lost 7 bases; unmatched junction nucleotides: 7. The CDR3 DNA follows: TGTGCCAGCAGCCCAGGGGGGAACCCTGAAAAACTGTTTTTT. Translation gives CASSPGGNPEKLFF.

This clone was seen a handful of times. V gene TRBV7-8 combines with J gene TRBJ2-3, with 7 bases matching TRBD2. The CDR3 extends over 15 amino acids. Germline lookup yields CDR1 SGHVS and CDR2 FQNEAQ. The V gene end was trimmed by 3 bases and the J gene end by 5 bases; junction bases not matched to a gene: 8. The CDR3 region is CASSFRLADRDTQYF. CDR3 coding DNA: TGTGCCAGCAGCTTTCGTCTAGCGGATCGAGATACGCAGTATTTT.

This chain links TRBV7-8 with TRBJ2-2; D is undetermined. Per the germline V gene, CDR1 is SGHVS and CDR2 is FQNEAQ. Trimming removed 5 bases at V and 5 bases at J, with 9 bases between. The CDR3 contains 13 residues. DNA for the CDR3: TGTGCCAGCAGCCCGACTGAAACCGGGGAGCTGTTTTTT. Amino acid sequence: CASSPTETGELFF. The full variable domain, its missing parts supplied by reference TRBV7-8 and TRBJ2-2, is GAGVSQSPRYKVAKRGQDVALRCDPISGHVSLFWYQQALGQGPEFLTYFQNEAQLDKSGLPSDRFFAERPEGSVSTLKIQRTQQEDSAVYLCASSPTETGELFFGEGSRLTVL.

The rearrangement uses TRBV19 and TRBJ1-1, with D hard to call. CDR1 is LNHDA and CDR2 is SQIVND in the germline V gene (reference sequence). This CDR3 has 12 residues. V lost 5 bases and J lost 3, with 7 bases in between. CDR3: CASSQDYTEAFF. CDR3 coding DNA: TGTGCCAGTAGTCAGGACTACACTGAAGCTTTCTTT.

This chain connects TRBV7-9 to TRBJ2-1; D might be TRBD2 (6 bases). The CDR3 sequence is 15 residues long. The germline V gene has CDR1 SEHNR and CDR2 FQNEAQ (reference sequence). V was cut by 5 bases and J by 0 bases, with 11 bases left in between. CDR3 nucleotide sequence: TGTGCCAGCAGCCCAGGAGGGAGCTCCTACAATGAGCAGTTCTTC. It specifies CASSPGGSSYNEQFF.

The DNA of the CDR3 is TGCGCCAGCAGCCAAGAGGCGGTTGGTTATGGCTACACCTTC. Protein: CASSQEAVGYGYTF. This sequence joins TRBV4-1 and TRBJ1-2; D is undetermined. Trimming left V 0 bases short and J 5 bases short, with 10 bases between. The CDR3 length is 14 residues. Germline CDR1 and CDR2: MGHRA and YSYEKL.

V usage is TRBV15 and J usage is TRBJ1-2; possibly TRBD1 for D (6 bases). V was trimmed by 3 bases and J by 3 bases, leaving 11 bases between them. Germline V gene lookup returns CDR1 LNHNV and CDR2 YYDKDF (reference sequence). The CDR3 has 14 residues. CDR3 DNA sequence: TGTGCCACCAGCAGGGCCGGGACATACTATGGCTACACCTTC. Residues: CATSRAGTYYGYTF.

The genes are TRBV29-1 and TRBJ1-6, with unresolved D. The V end lost 4 bases, the J end lost 4 bases, and 8 bases lay between the germline ends. Germline assignment: CDR1 SQVTM and CDR2 ANQGSEA. The CDR3 contains 13 residues. Here the CDR3 DNA reads TGCAGCGTTGCGGCAGGTTATAATTCACCCCTCCACTTT. Protein: CSVAAGYNSPLHF.